The present T cell receptor (beta chain) was sequenced within a study of blood T cell repertoires in COVID-19. Study as a whole: Material from acute and convalescent COVID-19 was sourced from the United States, Italy and Spain. T cells, B-cell-depleted T cells, or PBMCs provided the cDNA or gDNA that served as material.

Followed over time, Seattle patients had been enrolled while infection was active. V shed 4 bases, J shed 3 bases, and the junction held 3 bases outside the gene matches. This CDR3 is 14 amino acids long. CDR1 is SGHRS, CDR2 YFSETQ, per germline. Per the original data handling: Scientists estimated how many nucleated cells there were by amplifying reference gene primers. Sequencing used immunoSEQ multiplex PCR; TCRdb keeps in-frame clones, though not all of them. V and J calls and clone size are copied from that table; D and trimming were computed from the DNA. The sample shows under 250,000 clones, about 84% of them seen only once.

This chain joins TRBV5-1 and TRBJ2-2; 7 bases agree with TRBD1. This sequence originates from a woman aged 80 or over with COVID-19, enrolled during active disease. The specimen was peripheral blood. The CDR3 spells CASSPDRHTGELFF. CDR3 DNA sequence: TGCGCCAGCAGCCCGGACAGGCACACCGGGGAGCTGTTTTTT.